Included here is one T cell receptor (beta chain) sequence, with context. Which antigen it targets is not known. Base qualities are not at hand, and no much larger clone is one base apart. The library relied on the immunoSEQ multiplex PCR assay. A mixture of 60 forward primers for TCR Vbeta segments and 13 reverse primers for TCR Jbeta segments was used in the multiplex PCR. The CDR3 region of rearranged TCR beta genes was amplified from genomic DNA by a multiplex PCR assay. On the Illumina HiSeq System, the amplified TCR beta libraries were sequenced as 87-base-pair reads. The study's own analysis went as follows. A later analysis tallied 80 million to 95 million unique TCR beta chains across the 550 to 850 repertoires, and about 12 million of those chains were shared by two or more donors. A nearest-neighbor algorithm error-corrected the raw reads and collapsed the reads into unique sequences, merging closely related sequences to remove PCR and sequencing errors. V, D and J gene segments were assigned by aligning CDR3 sequences to IMGT reference sequences. For a sequence to be retained, a match of at least six nucleotides to both a V gene segment and a J gene segment was required. Rearrangements were called productive when the CDR3 lacked stop codons and stayed in frame with V and J; all others were non-productive. CDR3 was defined according to IMGT convention as the region running from the second conserved V-encoded cysteine to the conserved J-encoded phenylalanine. The earlier analysis of 500 to 650 of the donors excluded any sequence lacking an unambiguous match to a single V gene segment. In an earlier analysis of 450 to 700 of the donors, V segments were called functional above 56.7% productive rearrangements and were called segregating when the between-donor standard deviation exceeded 5%. To diagnose cytomegalovirus status from the catalog of TCR beta chain sequences, a statistical classification framework was built. In a later analysis, V and J genes were assigned by comparing TCR nucleotide sequences against IMGT/GENE-DB human TR gene sequences. Using the TCRdist pipeline, a later analysis assigned CDR3 sequences along with most-parsimonious VDJ recombination scenarios. In a later analysis, each TCR beta chain was defined by its CDR3 amino acid sequence together with its V-gene family, and reads without a unique V-gene family were excluded. A later analysis removed 550 to 700 highly shared, low-generation-probability nucleotide sequences to deal with suspected cross-contamination and a sequencing artifact. For each public chain, a later analysis derived a clonal expansion index from normalized ranks of inferred template counts within each repertoire. A later analysis computed generation probabilities with a VDJ recombination model fitted to out-of-frame rearrangements, and checked the results against IGoR. In a later analysis, hypergeometric tests were used to score TCR-TCR, TCR-HLA and TCR-CMV co-occurrence, with a repertoire-size bias correction applied to TCR pairs. To estimate false discovery rates, a later analysis permuted the HLA or CMV assignments 20 times. In a later analysis, co-occurring TCRs were grouped using DBSCAN, and TCRdist sequence similarity was added for clustering within HLA-allele-positive subsets. Repertoires with fewer than 30,000 or more than 120,000 public chains, plus five repertoires with anomalous nucleotide sharing, were excluded from co-occurrence clustering. Sourced from immuneACCESS, this table was stored by TCRdb with only in-frame sequences that have V and J called. A share of the clones is absent; for the studies checked, an unresolved V gene accounts for under half, and the remainder has no known explanation. That table supplies the V and J calls and clone size; D and trimming were determined from the DNA. The sample contains about 140,000 clones, roughly 79% of them found a single time. The top ten hold 1.9% of the sample.

The sample is drawn from a study of cytomegalovirus exposure and HLA in healthy donors (dated by TCRdb to about 2017). About the study as a whole: An earlier analysis of several hundred of the donors reported 250 to 300 Gb of sequence data and 117 million unique TCR beta sequences from about 179 million T cells. An early release that covered roughly 600 HLA-typed donors contained approximately 320 gigabases of sequencing data and tens of millions of unique TCR sequences. The genetic ancestry cluster associated with self-reported Caucasian donors included 70% to 85% of the roughly 360 genotyped donors. The study was designed to test whether signatures of past pathogen exposure could be identified by cataloging public T cell receptors. Using immunosequencing, the study profiled T cell repertoires from fewer than 850 subjects and related those repertoires to cytomegalovirus serostatus. Along with the roughly 710-subject first cohort, a separate validation cohort of 120 different subjects was used. The study combined high-throughput TCR immunosequencing, statistical association of individual TCRs with disease status, and machine learning to predict cytomegalovirus infection status. A later analysis re-examined previously published TCR beta repertoires from just over 650 donors and added high-resolution HLA genotyping to investigate patterns of TCR occurrence. In the later analysis, no new phenotypic data were used to find candidate immune exposures; instead, reliance was placed on TCR beta sequences and their occurrence across donors. An earlier analysis of some 500 of the donors used high-throughput TCR beta sequencing to judge whether each TCR beta V gene segment behaved as functional or pseudogenic. Alongside the repertoire data, information on donor age, sex, ethnicity and CMV serostatus was compiled. A later genetic analysis took genome-wide SNP genotypes for 398 of the 666 donors and used that subset as a discovery cohort. Every discovery cohort repertoire had been produced on one sequencing platform. HLA typing covered class I and class II loci at four-digit resolution. Typing coverage varied by locus: about 629-640 donors for A, B, C, DRB1 and DQB1; roughly 510 for DQA1; over 600 for DPA1; 450 to 480 for DPB1. Several DR-DQ haplotypes were treated as single units for association and clustering because of strong linkage in the cohort. Among several hundred genotyped donors of the cohort, an average of roughly 230,000 unique TCR beta nucleotide sequences was sequenced per donor, of which about 18% were non-productive. Beyond this particular receptor, the publication reports: In an earlier analysis of under 600 of the donors, most TCR beta V segments were observed in productive rearrangements about 87% or about 30% of the time, broadly matching IMGT annotations. Because counts were too low, seventeen rarely observed V segments, including chromosome 9 orphons, were left out of the earlier analysis of some 600 of the donors. This cohort had only TCR beta chains sequenced, and the lack of alpha or paired-chain data limited which features could be detected. In a later analysis, several top co-occurrence clusters were reported to appear linked to parvovirus B19, influenza, CMV and Epstein-Barr virus. While some public TCRs were present in many individuals, most TCR sequences turned up only very rarely across donors. According to a later analysis, TCR association rates differed among HLA loci, with DRB1 alleles showing the most associated TCRs and HLA-C alleles showing the fewest. According to a later genetic analysis, donors in an Asian-associated ancestry cluster had fewer N-insertions in productive TCRs than the approximately 710-donor mean. Most CMV-associated TCR beta chains appeared to be HLA-restricted in a later analysis, and the HLA associations seemed to be driven largely by CMV exposure. A total of 150 to 200 TCR beta chains were listed by the study as associated with cytomegalovirus. Immune exposure information for the cohort was limited to CMV serostatus. A few of the identified cytomegalovirus-associated TCR beta chains were confirmed in vitro to be specific for cytomegalovirus antigens. An association between a missense DCLRE1C variant and V-gene and J-gene trimming of TCR beta chains was found in a later genetic analysis and replicated in an independent cohort. The authors suggested that the approach could potentially be generalized to other disease states and immunological phenotypes. A further reported finding was that TCR beta sequences accurately predicted the HLA-A and HLA-B alleles for most subjects in the first cohort. The presence/absence analyses assumed that sequencing depth was roughly uniform across donors, and that assumption may not be true. Compared with equally common non-associated chains, HLA-associated TCR beta chains in a later analysis were more clonally expanded and had lower generation probabilities. HLA typing was unavailable for some donors at each locus, so association tests used only the typed subset. A cluster of highly shared sequence variants was judged likely to be a technical artifact of the sequencing pipeline. Linkage disequilibrium might explain the correlated functional status among segregating V segments, but an unknown experimental factor could not be excluded. When HLA alleles, especially DR and DQ, strongly co-occurred, TCR associations were difficult to assign to individual alleles. In both the original and validation cohorts, the classifier was reported to diagnose cytomegalovirus status with high specificity and sensitivity. In a later analysis, some 17,000 TCR beta sequences were associated with specific HLA alleles at a false discovery rate of 0.05.

The cohort was made up of about 610 healthy bone marrow donors. At the time of sampling, all cohort members were nominally healthy, though unrecorded immune exposures were likely present. The donor was CMV seronegative and was included in the group of 352 seronegative cohort members. Every donor gave a peripheral blood sample, and the peripheral blood mononuclear cells from that sample were used for TCR beta sequencing. Genomic DNA was extracted from the blood cell samples with the Qiagen DNeasy Blood Extraction Kit. The sample was PBMCs. The source of this sequence is a middle-aged woman in good health and CMV-seronegative.

The DNA is TGTGCCAGCGAGGGAGAAGATTCACCCCTCCACTTT. Its coded protein is CASEGEDSPLHF. The sequence links TRBV28 to TRBJ1-6; the D gene is unclear. Via the germline V gene, CDR1 is MDHEN and CDR2 SYDVKM. V drops 8 bases and J drops 8 bases, leaving 10 bases in between. The CDR3 sequence holds 12 residues, the cysteine and phenylalanine included. Just CDR3 DNA is preserved here, 36 bases in frame from base 1.